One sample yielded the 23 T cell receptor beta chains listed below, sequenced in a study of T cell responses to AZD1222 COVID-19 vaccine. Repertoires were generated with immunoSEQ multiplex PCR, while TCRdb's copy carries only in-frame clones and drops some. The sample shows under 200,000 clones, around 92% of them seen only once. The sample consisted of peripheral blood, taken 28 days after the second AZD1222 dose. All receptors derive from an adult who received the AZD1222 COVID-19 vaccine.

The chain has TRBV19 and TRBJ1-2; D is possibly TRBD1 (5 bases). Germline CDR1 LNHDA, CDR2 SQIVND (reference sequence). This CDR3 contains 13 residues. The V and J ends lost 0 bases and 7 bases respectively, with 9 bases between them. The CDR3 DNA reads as TGTGCCAGTAGTATAGACAGGGAGGCTGGCTACACCTTC. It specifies CASSIDREAGYTF. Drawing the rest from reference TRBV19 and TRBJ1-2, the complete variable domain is DGGITQSPKYLFRKEGQNVTLSCEQNLNHDAMYWYRQDPGQGLRLIYYSQIVNDFQKGDIAEGYSVSREKKESFPLTVTSAQKNPTAFYLCASSIDREAGYTFGSGTRLTVV.

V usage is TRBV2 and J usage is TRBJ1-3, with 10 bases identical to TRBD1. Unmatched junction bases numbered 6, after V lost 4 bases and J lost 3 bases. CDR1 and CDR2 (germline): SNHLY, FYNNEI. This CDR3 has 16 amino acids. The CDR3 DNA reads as TGTGCCAGCAGTGTAGACAGGGGGCTGAGTGGAAACACCATATATTTT. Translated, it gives CASSVDRGLSGNTIYF.

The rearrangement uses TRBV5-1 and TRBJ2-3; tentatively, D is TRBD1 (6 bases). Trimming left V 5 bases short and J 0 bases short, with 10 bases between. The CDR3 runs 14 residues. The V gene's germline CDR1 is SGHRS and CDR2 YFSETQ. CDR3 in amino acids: CASRGAGSTDTQYF. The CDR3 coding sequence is TGCGCCAGCAGGGGGGCGGGCAGCACAGATACGCAGTATTTT.

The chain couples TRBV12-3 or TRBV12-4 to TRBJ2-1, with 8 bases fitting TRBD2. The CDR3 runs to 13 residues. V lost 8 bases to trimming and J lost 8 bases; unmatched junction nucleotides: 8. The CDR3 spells CASASGSIYEQFF. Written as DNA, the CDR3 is TGTGCCAGCGCGAGCGGGAGCATTTATGAGCAGTTCTTC.

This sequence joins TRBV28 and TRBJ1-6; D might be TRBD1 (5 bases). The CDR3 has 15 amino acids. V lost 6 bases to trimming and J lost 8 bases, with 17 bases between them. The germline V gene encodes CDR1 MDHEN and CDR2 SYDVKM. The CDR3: CASSYPRDGYSPLHF. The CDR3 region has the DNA TGTGCCAGCAGCTATCCCCGGGACGGGTATTCACCCCTCCACTTT.

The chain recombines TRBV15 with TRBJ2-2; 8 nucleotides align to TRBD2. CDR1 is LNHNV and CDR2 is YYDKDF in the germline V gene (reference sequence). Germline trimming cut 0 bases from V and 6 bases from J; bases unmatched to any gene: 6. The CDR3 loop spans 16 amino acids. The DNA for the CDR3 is TGTGCCACCAGCAGAGATAGGACGGGAGGGGCCGGGGAGCTGTTTTTT. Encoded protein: CATSRDRTGGAGELFF.

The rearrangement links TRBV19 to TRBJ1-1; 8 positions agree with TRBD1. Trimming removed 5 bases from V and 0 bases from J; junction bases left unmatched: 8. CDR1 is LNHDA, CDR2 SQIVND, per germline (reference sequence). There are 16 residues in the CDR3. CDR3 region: CASSPDRGRMNTEAFF. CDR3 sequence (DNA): TGTGCCAGTAGTCCAGACAGGGGCCGCATGAACACTGAAGCTTTCTTT.

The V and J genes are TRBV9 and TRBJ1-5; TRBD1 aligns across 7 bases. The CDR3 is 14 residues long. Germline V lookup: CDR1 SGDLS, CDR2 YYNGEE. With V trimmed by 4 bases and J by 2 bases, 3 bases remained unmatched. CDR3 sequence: CASSPGGGNQPQHF. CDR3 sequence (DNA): TGTGCCAGCAGCCCAGGGGGGGGCAATCAGCCCCAGCATTTT.

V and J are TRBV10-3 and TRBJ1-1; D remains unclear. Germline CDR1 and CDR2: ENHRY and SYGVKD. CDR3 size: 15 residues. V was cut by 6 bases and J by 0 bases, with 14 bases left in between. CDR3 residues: CAISGSDTMNTEAFF. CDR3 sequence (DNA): TGTGCCATCAGCGGTTCCGACACGATGAACACTGAAGCTTTCTTT.

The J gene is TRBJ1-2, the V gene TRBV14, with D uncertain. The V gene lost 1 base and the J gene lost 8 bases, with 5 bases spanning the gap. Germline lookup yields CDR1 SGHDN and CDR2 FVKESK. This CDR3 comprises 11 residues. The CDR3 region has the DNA TGTGCCAGCAGCCAAGGGGGAGGCTACACCTTC. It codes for CASSQGGGYTF.

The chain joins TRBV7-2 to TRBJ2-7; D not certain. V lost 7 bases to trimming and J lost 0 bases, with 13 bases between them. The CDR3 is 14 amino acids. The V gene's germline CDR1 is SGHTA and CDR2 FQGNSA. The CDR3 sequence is CASTSYASSYEQYF. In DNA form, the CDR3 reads TGTGCCAGCACCTCATATGCCAGCTCCTACGAGCAGTACTTC.

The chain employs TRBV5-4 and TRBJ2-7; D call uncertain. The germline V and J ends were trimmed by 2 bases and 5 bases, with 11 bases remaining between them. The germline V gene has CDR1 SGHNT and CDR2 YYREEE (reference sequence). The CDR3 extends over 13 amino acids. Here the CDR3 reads CASSLRVANEQYF. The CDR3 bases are TGTGCCAGCAGCTTAAGAGTGGCAAACGAGCAGTACTTC.

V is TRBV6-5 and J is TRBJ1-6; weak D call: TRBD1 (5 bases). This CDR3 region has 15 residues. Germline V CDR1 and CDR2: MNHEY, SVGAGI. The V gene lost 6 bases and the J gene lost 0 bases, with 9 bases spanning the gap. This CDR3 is CASSPDSSYNSPLHF. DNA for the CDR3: TGTGCCAGCAGCCCAGACAGCTCCTATAATTCACCCCTCCACTTT.

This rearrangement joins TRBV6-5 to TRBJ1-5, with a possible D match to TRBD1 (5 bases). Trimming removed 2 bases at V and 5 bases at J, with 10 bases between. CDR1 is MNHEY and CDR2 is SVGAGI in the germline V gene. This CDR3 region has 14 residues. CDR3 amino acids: CASSYGQGYQPQHF. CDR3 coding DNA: TGTGCCAGCAGTTACGGGCAGGGCTATCAGCCCCAGCATTTT.

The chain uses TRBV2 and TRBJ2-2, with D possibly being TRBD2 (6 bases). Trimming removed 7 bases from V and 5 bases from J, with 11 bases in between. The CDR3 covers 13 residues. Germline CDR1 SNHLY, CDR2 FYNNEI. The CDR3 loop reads CASNRGYTGELFF. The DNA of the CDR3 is TGTGCCAGCAACCGGGGGTATACCGGGGAGCTGTTTTTT.

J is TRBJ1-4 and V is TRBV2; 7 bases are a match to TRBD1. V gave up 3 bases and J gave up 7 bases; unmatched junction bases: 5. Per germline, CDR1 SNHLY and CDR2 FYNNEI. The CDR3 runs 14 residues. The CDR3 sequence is CASSETGRVEKLFF. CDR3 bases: TGTGCCAGCAGTGAGACAGGGCGGGTTGAAAAACTGTTTTTT.

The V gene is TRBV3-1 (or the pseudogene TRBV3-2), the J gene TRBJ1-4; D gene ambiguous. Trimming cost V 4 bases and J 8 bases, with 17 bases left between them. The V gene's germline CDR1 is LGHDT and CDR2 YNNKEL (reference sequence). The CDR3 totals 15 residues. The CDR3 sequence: CASSLSRAANEKLFF. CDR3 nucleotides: TGTGCCAGCAGCCTCTCCCGGGCCGCGAACGAAAAACTGTTTTTT.

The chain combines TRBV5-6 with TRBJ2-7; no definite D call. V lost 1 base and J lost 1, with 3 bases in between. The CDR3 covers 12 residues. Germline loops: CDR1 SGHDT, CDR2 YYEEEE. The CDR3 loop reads CASSLLSYEQYF. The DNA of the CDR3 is TGTGCCAGCAGCTTGTTGTCCTACGAGCAGTACTTC.

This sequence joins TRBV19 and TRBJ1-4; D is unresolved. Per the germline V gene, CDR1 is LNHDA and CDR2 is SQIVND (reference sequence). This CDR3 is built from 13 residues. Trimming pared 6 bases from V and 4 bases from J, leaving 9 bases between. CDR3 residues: CASRAGGNEKLFF. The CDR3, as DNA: TGTGCCAGTAGGGCAGGAGGTAATGAAAAACTGTTTTTT.

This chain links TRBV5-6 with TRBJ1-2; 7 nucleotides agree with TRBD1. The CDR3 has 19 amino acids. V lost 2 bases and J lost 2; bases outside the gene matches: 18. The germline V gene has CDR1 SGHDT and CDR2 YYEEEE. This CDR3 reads CASSLVKGASGDLNYGYTF. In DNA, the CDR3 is TGTGCCAGCAGCTTAGTTAAGGGGGCGTCAGGGGACCTCAACTATGGCTACACCTTC.

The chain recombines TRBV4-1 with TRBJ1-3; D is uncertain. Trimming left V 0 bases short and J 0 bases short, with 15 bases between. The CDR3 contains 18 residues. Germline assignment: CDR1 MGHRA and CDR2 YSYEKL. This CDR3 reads CASSQDQATVGSGNTIYF. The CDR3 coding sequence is TGCGCCAGCAGCCAAGATCAGGCGACTGTCGGCTCTGGAAACACCATATATTTT.

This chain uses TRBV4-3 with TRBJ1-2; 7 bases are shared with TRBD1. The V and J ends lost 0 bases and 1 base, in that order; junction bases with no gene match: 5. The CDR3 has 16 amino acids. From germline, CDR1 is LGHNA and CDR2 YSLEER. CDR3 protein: CASSQDLTGNNYGYTF. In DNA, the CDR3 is TGCGCCAGCAGCCAAGATCTGACAGGGAATAACTATGGCTACACCTTC.

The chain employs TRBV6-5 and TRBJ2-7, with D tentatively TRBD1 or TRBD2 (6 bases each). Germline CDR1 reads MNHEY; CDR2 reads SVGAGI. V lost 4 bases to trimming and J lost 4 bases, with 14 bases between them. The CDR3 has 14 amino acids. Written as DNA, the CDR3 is TGTGCCAGCAGTTCGGGATGGGGGGCTTACGAGCAGTACTTC. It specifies CASSSGWGAYEQYF.